A selection of T cell receptor beta chains follows, all from one sample in a study of beta chain features in type 1 diabetes. The table came from immunoSEQ multiplex PCR; TCRdb's copy has only in-frame clones and leaves some out. The sample contains tens of thousands of clones, about 72% of which appear only once. Specimen: Tregs from blood. The receptors come from a woman aged 40 to 50 in good health. CDR3s include the opening cysteine and the closing phenylalanine or tryptophan. The D gene is left open where the match is weak. Clone size is not always given. Where it is, it says once, few, many or a class for expanded clones.

>TRBJ1-3|NA|TRBV7-9|once
TGTGCCAGCACCCGAACCGGCTCTGGAAACACCATATATTTT
CASTRTGSGNTIYF
>TRBJ1-2|NA|TRBV29-1|NA
TGCAGCGTTGAAGGCTACCGCGGCTACACCTTC
CSVEGYRGYTF
>TRBJ1-1|TRBD1|TRBV7-2|NA
TGTGCCAGCAGCCGGGACAGGGGCGGGTGGAAAAACACTGAAGCTTTCTTT
CASSRDRGGWKNTEAFF
>TRBJ1-2|TRBD1|TRBV7-9|NA
TGTGCCAGCAGCCCAGACTGGGACAGAGTAGACTATGGCTACACCTTC
CASSPDWDRVDYGYTF
>TRBJ2-5|NA|TRBV7-9|NA
TGTGCCAGCAGCTTATGGTCGGGGAGCTCATACCAAGAGACCCAGTACTTC
CASSLWSGSSYQETQYF
>TRBJ1-5|TRBD1|TRBV19|NA
TGTGCCAGTAGTGCTCGACAGGGACGTAGCAATCAGCCCCAGCATTTT
CASSARQGRSNQPQHF
>TRBJ1-2|TRBD1|TRBV5-1|few
TGCGCCAGCAGCTTGGACAGGGGTCCTTCCTACACCTTC
CASSLDRGPSYTF
>TRBJ2-1|TRBD1|TRBV5-1|NA
TGCGCCAGCACTTTCGACAGGGCCTCCTACAATGAGCAGTTCTTC
CASTFDRASYNEQFF
>TRBJ2-3|TRBD2|TRBV2|few
TGTGCCAGCAGGCTAGCGGGGGCCTACACAGATACGCAGTATTTT
CASRLAGAYTDTQYF
>TRBJ1-2|NA|TRBV5-1|NA
TGCGCCAGCAGCTTGAGTCAGGCTGGCTATGGCTACACCTTC
CASSLSQAGYGYTF
>TRBJ2-1|NA|TRBV27|NA
TGTGCCAGCAGCTCCAGGGGCGGTGGTTGGAATGAGCAGTTCTTC
CASSSRGGGWNEQFF
>TRBJ1-2|NA|TRBV9|NA
TGTGCCAGCAGCGTAGGGGCAGGGCTAAGCTATGGCTACACCTTC
CASSVGAGLSYGYTF
>TRBJ2-1|TRBD2|TRBV7-9|few
TGTGCCAGCAGCTTAGATTCGCGGCTAGCGGGGCGCAATGAGCAGTTCTTC
CASSLDSRLAGRNEQFF
>TRBJ2-2|NA|TRBV2|few
TGTGCCAGCAGCAGGGCTCCTGACACCGGGGAGCTGTTTTTT
CASSRAPDTGELFF
>TRBJ1-4|NA|TRBV5-1|NA
TGCGCCAGCAGCTTACGTCGACAGAACCTTAATGAAAAACTGTTTTTT
CASSLRRQNLNEKLFF
>TRBJ1-5|TRBD1|TRBV7-9|NA
TGTGCCAGCAGCTTCTCAGGGGGGAGTCAGCCCCAGCATTTT
CASSFSGGSQPQHF
>TRBJ2-1|NA|TRBV12-5|NA
TGTGCTACCAGGCTTAGGAATGAGCAGTTCTTC
CATRLRNEQFF
>TRBJ2-7|TRBD2|TRBV11-2|NA
TGTGCCAGCAGCCCTTCGACTAGCGGAGCCTACGAGCAGTACTTC
CASSPSTSGAYEQYF
>TRBJ2-7|NA|TRBV6-5|NA
TGTGCCAGCACCGACATGAACTACGAGCAGTACTTC
CASTDMNYEQYF
>TRBJ2-2|NA|TRBV23-1|few
TGCGCCAGCAACCCGACTTGGACAGCGAACACCGGGGAGCTGTTTTTT
CASNPTWTANTGELFF
>TRBJ2-7|NA|TRBV7-9|NA
TGTGCCAGCAGCTACGCCGGTGGGCAGTACTTC
CASSYAGGQYF
>TRBJ2-3|NA|TRBV5-1|NA
TGCGCCAGCAGCTTCGGACAGAAAGCAGATACGCAGTATTTT
CASSFGQKADTQYF
>TRBJ2-1|NA|TRBV7-8|few
TGTGCCAGCAGCTTAGTTAGAGGGCGGGGCGGACAGTTCTTC
CASSLVRGRGGQFF
>TRBJ2-7|NA|TRBV29-1|few
TGCAGCGTTAGCTACAGCTCCTACGAGCAGTACTTC
CSVSYSSYEQYF
>TRBJ2-2|TRBD1|TRBV7-2|NA
TGTGCCAGCAGCTCAAATCGGGCAGGGGGCGACCGTGGGGAGCTGTTTTTT
CASSSNRAGGDRGELFF
>TRBJ2-3|TRBD1|TRBV2|NA
TGTGCCAGCAGCGCTGACAGGGGCCGCACAGATACGCAGTATTTT
CASSADRGRTDTQYF
>TRBJ1-1|NA|TRBV25-1|NA
TGTGCCAGCAGTGAATATACGCCAGGGGCCTACCTGAACACTGAAGCTTTCTTT
CASSEYTPGAYLNTEAFF
>TRBJ2-5|NA|TRBV9|few
TGTGCCAGCAGCGACTCAGGATTTCGAGGGGAGACCCAGTACTTC
CASSDSGFRGETQYF
>TRBJ1-4|TRBD1|TRBV6-5|few
TGTGCCAGCAGTTACGGGACAGGGGCAACTAATGAAAAACTGTTTTTT
CASSYGTGATNEKLFF